Shown below are 8 T cell receptor beta chains from a single sample sequenced in a study of PD-1 blockade in mismatch repair-deficient tumors. Profiled with immunoSEQ multiplex PCR; TCRdb holds only in-frame clones, not every one. The sample includes about 120,000 clones, 85% to 90% of them seen just once. The specimen comprised peripheral blood, sampled approximately 69 weeks after starting pembrolizumab. These receptors all come from an adult with mismatch repair-deficient cancer.

V is TRBV4-1 and J is TRBJ2-7, with 7 bases identical to TRBD1. The CDR3 is 13 amino acids. V was pared by 0 bases and J by 6 bases, with 2 bases of the junction left unmatched. The germline V gene encodes CDR1 MGHRA and CDR2 YSYEKL. The CDR3 DNA reads TGCGCCAGCAGCCAAGACCCAGGGGGCGAGCAGTACTTC. Translated: CASSQDPGGEQYF.

The V gene is TRBV7-6, the J gene TRBJ2-7; 7 bases match TRBD1. The ends lost 3 bases at V and 2 bases at J; junction bases unmatched: 4. The CDR3 loop spans 14 amino acids. The germline CDR1 and CDR2 sequences are SGHVS and FNYEAQ. The CDR3 sequence is CASSLGTETYEQYF. The DNA of the CDR3 is TGTGCCAGCAGCTTGGGGACAGAAACCTACGAGCAGTACTTC.

This chain links TRBV15 with TRBJ2-5; 12 bases match TRBD2. The CDR3 is made up of 16 amino acids. J lost 6 bases, V lost 9 bases, and 14 bases had no gene match. In germline, CDR1 is LNHNV, CDR2 YYDKDF (reference sequence). CDR3 amino acids: CATARTTSGRIQTQYF. The DNA for the CDR3 is TGTGCCACAGCCCGGACCACTAGCGGGAGGATTCAGACCCAGTACTTC.

The chain links TRBV27 to TRBJ2-3; D gene ambiguous. Trimming stripped 3 bases from V and 1 base from J, with 5 bases between. Germline loops: CDR1 MNHEY, CDR2 SMNVEV (reference sequence). The CDR3 contains 13 residues. CDR3 in amino acids: CASSFRRTDTQYF. CDR3 nucleotides: TGTGCCAGCAGTTTTCGCCGCACAGATACGCAGTATTTT.

The J gene is TRBJ1-2, the V gene TRBV30; D might be TRBD1 (6 bases). This CDR3 is built from 14 residues. Germline-derived CDR1 and CDR2 are GTSNPN and SVGIG (reference sequence). V lost 2 bases to trimming and J lost 1 base, with 11 bases between them. The DNA for the CDR3 is TGTGCCTGGAGTCTGGGGGCCCTTAACTATGGCTACACCTTC. Translating it yields CAWSLGALNYGYTF. The full variable domain, completed using reference TRBV30 and TRBJ1-2, is SQTIHQWPATLVQPVGSPLSLECTVEGTSNPNLYWYRQAAGRGLQLLFYSVGIGQISSEVPQNLSASRPQDRQFILSSKKLLLSDSGFYLCAWSLGALNYGYTFGSGTRLTVV.

The rearrangement uses TRBV5-6 and TRBJ2-5; 12 bases map to TRBD2. CDR1 and CDR2 from the germline V gene are SGHDT and YYEEEE. Unmatched junction bases numbered 10, after V lost 5 bases and J lost 5 bases. The CDR3 runs to 16 residues. This CDR3 is CASRRFLAGGRETQYF. For the CDR3, the DNA is TGTGCCAGCAGACGTTTCCTAGCGGGAGGGAGGGAGACCCAGTACTTC.

The chain recombines TRBV6-1 with TRBJ2-2; a weak D match, TRBD2 (6 bases). The ends were cut back, 3 bases at V and 8 bases at J, with 16 bases in the middle. This CDR3 region has 15 residues. Per the germline V gene, CDR1 is MNHNS and CDR2 is SASEGT. In DNA, the CDR3 is TGTGCCAGCAGTGACCAGCGGGTGGAGCGTGGGGAGCTGTTTTTT. Translating gives CASSDQRVERGELFF.

The chain is built from TRBV4-2 and TRBJ2-7; a possible D gene is TRBD1 (5 bases). Germline CDR1 and CDR2: LGHNA and YNFKEQ. CDR3 size: 15 residues. Trimming took off 0 bases at V and 5 bases at J, with 14 bases between the two ends. The chain's CDR3 is CASSQDMQGSNEQYF. The DNA of the CDR3 is TGTGCCAGCAGCCAAGATATGCAGGGTAGCAACGAGCAGTACTTC.